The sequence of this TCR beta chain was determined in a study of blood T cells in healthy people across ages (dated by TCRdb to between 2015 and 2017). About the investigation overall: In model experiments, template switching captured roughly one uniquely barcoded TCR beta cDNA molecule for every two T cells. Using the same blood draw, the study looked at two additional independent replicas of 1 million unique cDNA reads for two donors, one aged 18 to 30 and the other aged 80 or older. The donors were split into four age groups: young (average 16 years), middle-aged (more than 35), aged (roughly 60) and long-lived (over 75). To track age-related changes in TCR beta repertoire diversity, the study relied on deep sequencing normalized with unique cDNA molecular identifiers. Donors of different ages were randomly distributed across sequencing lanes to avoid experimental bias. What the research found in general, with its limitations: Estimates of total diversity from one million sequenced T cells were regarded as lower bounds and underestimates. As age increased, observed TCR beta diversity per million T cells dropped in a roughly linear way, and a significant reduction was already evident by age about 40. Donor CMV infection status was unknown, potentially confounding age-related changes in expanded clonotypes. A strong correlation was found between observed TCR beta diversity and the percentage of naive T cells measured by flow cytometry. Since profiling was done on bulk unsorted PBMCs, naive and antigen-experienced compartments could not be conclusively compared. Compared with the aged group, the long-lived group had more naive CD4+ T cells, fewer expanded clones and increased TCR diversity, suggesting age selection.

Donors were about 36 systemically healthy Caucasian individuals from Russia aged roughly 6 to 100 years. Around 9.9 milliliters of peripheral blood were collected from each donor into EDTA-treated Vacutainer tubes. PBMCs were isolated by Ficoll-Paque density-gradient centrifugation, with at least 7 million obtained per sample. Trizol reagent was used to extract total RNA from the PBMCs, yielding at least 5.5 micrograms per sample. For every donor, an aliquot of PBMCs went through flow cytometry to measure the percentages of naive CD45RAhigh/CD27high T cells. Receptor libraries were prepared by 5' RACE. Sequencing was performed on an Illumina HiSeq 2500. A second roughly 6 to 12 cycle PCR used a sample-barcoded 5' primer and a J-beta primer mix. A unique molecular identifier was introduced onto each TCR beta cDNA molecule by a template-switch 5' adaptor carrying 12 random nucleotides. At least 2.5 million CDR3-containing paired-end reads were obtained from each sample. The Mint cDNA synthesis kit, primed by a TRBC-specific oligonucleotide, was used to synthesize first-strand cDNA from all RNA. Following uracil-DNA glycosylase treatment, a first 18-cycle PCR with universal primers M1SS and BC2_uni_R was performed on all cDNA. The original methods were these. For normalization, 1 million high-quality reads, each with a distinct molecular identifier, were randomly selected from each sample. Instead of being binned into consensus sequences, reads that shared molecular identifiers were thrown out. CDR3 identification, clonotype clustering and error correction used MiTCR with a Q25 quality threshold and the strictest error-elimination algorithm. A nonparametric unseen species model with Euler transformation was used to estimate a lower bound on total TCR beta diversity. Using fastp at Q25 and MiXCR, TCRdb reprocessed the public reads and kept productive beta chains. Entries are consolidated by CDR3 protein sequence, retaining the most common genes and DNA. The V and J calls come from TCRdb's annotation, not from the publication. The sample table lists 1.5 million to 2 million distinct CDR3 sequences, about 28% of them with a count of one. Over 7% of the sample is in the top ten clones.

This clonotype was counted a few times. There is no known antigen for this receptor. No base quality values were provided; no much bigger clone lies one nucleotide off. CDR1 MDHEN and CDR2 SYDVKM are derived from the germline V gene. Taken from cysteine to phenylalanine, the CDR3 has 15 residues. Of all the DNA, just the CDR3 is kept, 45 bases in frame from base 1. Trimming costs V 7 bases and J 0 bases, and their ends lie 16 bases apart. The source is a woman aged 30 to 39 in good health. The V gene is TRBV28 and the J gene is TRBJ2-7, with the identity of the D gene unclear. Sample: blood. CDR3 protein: CASIMRGRSSYEQYF. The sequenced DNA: TGTGCCAGCATTATGAGAGGACGTAGCTCCTACGAGCAGTACTTC.